The present TCR beta chain was sequenced within a study of identical twins' blood T cells. TCRdb redid the calling of the 5' RACE reads with MiXCR, one entry per CDR3 protein. Altogether fewer than 450,000 distinct CDR3 sequences are present, about 28% being singletons, with the ten largest covering about 6%. The V end was cut by 6 bases, the J end by 3 bases, with 17 bases between. Germline CDR1 reads SQVTM; CDR2 reads ANQGSEA. CDR3 length: 14 amino acids. Sequenced material: PBMCs. The chain combines TRBV29-1 with TRBJ1-1; D may be TRBD1 (5 bases). The clonotype originates from a woman aged 18-55 years in good health. As DNA, the CDR3 is TGCAGCGTAGACCGGGTAAGAGGGGACACTGAAGCTTTCTTT. Protein sequence: CSVDRVRGDTEAFF. The variable domain in full, completed from reference TRBV29-1 and TRBJ1-1, reads SAVISQKPSRDICQRGTSLTIQCQVDSQVTMMFWYRQQPGQSLTLIATANQGSEATYESGFVIDKFPISRPNLTFSTLTVSNMSPEDSSIYLCSVDRVRGDTEAFFGQGTRLTVV.